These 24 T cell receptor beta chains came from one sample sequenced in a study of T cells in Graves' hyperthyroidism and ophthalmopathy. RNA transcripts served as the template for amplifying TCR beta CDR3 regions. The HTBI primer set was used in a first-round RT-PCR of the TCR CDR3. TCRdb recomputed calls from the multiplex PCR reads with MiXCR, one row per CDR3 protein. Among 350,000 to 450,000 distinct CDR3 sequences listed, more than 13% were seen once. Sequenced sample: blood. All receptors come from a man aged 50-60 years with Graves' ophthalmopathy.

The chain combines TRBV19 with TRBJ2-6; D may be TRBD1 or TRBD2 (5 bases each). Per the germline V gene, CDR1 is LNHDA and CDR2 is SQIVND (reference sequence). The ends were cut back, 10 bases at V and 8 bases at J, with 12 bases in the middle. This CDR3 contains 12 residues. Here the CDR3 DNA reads TGTGCCACCGGGACGGTTCCCAACGTCCTGACTTTC. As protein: CATGTVPNVLTF.

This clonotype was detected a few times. The CDR3 region has the DNA TGTGCCAGCAGTTACGAAGAATACAGAGTAGAGACCCAGTACTTC. Protein sequence: CASSYEEYRVETQYF. The rearrangement links TRBV6-9 to TRBJ2-5; D gene unclear. V lost 3 bases, J lost 4 bases, and 15 bases lay in between. Germline CDR1 MNHGY, CDR2 SVAAGI. CDR3 length: 15 residues.

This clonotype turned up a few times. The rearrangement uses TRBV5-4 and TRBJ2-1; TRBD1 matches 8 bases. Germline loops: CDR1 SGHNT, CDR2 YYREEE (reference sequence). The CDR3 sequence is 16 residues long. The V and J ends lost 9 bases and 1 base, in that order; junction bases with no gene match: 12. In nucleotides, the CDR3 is TGTGCCACCCTCGGACAGGGAAGAGGTTCCTACAATGAGCAGTTCTTC. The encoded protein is CATLGQGRGSYNEQFF.

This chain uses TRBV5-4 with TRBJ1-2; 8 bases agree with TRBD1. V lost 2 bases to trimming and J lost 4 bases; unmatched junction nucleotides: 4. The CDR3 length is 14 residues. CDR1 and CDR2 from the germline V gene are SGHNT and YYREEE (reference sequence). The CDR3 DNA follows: TGTGCCAGCAGCTTAGACAGGGGAGGCTATGGCTACACCTTC. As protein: CASSLDRGGYGYTF. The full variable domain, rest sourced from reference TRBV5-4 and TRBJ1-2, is ETGVTQSPTHLIKTRGQQVTLRCSSQSGHNTVSWYQQALGQGPQFIFQYYREEENGRGNFPPRFSGLQFPNYSSELNVNALELDDSALYLCASSLDRGGYGYTFGSGTRLTVV.

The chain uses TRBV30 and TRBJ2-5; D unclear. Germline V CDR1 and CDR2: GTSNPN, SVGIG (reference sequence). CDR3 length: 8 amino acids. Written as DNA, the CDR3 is TGTGCTACGGAAAGGGAGTACTTC. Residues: CATEREYF.

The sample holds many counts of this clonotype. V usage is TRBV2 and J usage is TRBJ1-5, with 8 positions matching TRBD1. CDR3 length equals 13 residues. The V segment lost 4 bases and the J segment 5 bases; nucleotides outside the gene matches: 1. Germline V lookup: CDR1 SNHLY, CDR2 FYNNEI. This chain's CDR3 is CASSGQGYQPQHF. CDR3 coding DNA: TGTGCCAGCAGTGGACAGGGGTATCAGCCCCAGCATTTT.

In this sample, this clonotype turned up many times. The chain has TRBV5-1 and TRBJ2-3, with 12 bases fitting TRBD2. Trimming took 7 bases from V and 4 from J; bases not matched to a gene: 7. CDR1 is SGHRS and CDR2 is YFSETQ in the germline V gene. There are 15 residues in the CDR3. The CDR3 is CASGLAGPTPDTQYF. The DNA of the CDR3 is TGCGCCAGCGGACTAGCGGGACCCACCCCAGATACGCAGTATTTT.

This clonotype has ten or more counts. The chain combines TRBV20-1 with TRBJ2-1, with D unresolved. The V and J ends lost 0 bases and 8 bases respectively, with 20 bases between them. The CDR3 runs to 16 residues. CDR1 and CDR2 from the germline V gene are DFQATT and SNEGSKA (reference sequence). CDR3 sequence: CSARDPAATLAHEQFF. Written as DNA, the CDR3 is TGCAGTGCTAGAGACCCCGCGGCCACGCTGGCACATGAGCAGTTCTTC.

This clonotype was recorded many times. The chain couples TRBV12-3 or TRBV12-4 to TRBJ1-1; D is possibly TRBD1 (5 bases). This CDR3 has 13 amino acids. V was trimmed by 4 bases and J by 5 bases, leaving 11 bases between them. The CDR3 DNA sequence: TGTGCCAGCAGTTCGAAGGGGAGGACTGAAGCTTTCTTT. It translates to CASSSKGRTEAFF.

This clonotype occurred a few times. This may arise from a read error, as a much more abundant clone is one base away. The CDR3 DNA sequence: TGTGCCAGCAGTCGGGTCCTCGGACTAGTGGGAAGGGATGAGCAGTTCTTC. Amino acid sequence: CASSRVLGLVGRDEQFF. This chain links TRBV27 with TRBJ2-1; 7 bases align to TRBD2. The V segment lost 5 bases and the J segment 8 bases; nucleotides outside the gene matches: 18. CDR1 and CDR2 from the germline V gene are MNHEY and SMNVEV (reference sequence). CDR3 size: 17 residues.

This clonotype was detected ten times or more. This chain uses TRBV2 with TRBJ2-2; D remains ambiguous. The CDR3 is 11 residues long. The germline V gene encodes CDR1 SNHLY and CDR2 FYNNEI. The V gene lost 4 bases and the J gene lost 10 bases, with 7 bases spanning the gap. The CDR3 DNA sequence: TGTGCCAGCAGTGCATTCACGGAGCTGTTTTTT. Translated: CASSAFTELFF.

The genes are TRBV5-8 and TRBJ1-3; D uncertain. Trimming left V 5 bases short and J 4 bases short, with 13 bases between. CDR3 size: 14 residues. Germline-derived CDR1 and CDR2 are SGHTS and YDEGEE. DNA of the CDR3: TGTGCCAGCAGGAGAGCGTTGGGCGGAAACACCATATATTTT. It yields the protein CASRRALGGNTIYF.

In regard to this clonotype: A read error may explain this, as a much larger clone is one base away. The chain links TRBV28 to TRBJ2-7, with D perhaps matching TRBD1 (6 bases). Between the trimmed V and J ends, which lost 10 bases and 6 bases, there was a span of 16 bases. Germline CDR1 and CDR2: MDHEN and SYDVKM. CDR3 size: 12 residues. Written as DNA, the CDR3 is TGTGCCAACAGACGTACAGGGTTCGAGCAGTACTTC. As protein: CANRRTGFEQYF.

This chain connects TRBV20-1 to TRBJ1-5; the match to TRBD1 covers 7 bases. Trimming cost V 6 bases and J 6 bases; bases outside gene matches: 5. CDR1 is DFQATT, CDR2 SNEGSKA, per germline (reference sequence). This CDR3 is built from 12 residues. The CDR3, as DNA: TGCAGTGCCAAGACAGGGTTTCAGCCCCAGCATTTT. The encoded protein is CSAKTGFQPQHF.

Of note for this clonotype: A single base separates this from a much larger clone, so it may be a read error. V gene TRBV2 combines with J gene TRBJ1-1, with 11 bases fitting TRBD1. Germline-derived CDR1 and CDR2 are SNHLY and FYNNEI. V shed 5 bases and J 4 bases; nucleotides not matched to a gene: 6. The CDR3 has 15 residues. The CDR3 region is CASSYSGTGGTEAFF. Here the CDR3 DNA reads TGTGCCAGCAGTTACTCGGGGACAGGGGGCACTGAAGCTTTCTTT.

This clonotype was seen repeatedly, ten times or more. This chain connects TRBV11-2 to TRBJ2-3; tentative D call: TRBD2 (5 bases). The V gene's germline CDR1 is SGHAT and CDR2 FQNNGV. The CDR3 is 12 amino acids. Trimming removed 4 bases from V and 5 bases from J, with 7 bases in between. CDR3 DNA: TGTGCCAGCAGCTCGGGGTTAGATACGCAGTATTTT. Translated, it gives CASSSGLDTQYF.

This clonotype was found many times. This CDR3 reads CAWAPAQGAGYTF. For the CDR3, the DNA is TGTGCCTGGGCCCCCGCGCAGGGCGCTGGCTACACCTTC. The chain couples TRBV30 to TRBJ1-2; tentatively, D is TRBD1 (5 bases). The V and J ends lost 5 bases and 7 bases respectively, with 17 bases between them. Germline V CDR1 and CDR2: GTSNPN, SVGIG (reference sequence). This CDR3 contains 13 residues.

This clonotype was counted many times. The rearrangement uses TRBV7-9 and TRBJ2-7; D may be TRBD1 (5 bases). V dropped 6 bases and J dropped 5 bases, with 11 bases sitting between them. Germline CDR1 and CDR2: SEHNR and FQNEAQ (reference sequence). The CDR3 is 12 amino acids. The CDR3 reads CASRQDSHEQYF. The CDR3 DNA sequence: TGTGCCAGCAGACAAGACAGCCACGAGCAGTACTTC.

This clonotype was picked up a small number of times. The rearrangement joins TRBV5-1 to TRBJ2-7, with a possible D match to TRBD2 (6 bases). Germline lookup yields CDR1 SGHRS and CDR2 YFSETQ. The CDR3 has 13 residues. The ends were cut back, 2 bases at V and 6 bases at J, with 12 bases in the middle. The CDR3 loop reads CASSFPRGGEQYF. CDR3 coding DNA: TGCGCCAGCAGCTTTCCTAGGGGAGGCGAGCAGTACTTC.

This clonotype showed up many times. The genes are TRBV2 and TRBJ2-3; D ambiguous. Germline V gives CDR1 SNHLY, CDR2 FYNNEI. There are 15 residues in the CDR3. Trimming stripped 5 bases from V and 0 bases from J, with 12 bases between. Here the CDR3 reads CASSPKTSSTDTQYF. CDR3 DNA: TGTGCCAGCAGTCCCAAAACAAGCAGCACAGATACGCAGTATTTT.

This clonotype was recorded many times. CDR3 residues: CAWSAFGRWTYEQYF. The DNA for the CDR3 is TGTGCCTGGAGTGCCTTTGGACGTTGGACTTACGAGCAGTACTTC. The chain uses TRBV30 and TRBJ2-7; D may be TRBD2 (5 bases). The CDR3 has 15 amino acids. V shed 1 base and J shed 4 bases, with 17 bases lying between them. Germline CDR1 GTSNPN, CDR2 SVGIG (reference sequence).

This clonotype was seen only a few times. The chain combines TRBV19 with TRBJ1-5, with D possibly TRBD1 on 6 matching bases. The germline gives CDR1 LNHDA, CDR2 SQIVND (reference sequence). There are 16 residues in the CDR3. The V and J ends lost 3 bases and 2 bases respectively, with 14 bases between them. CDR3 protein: CASSMGGRYGNQPQHF. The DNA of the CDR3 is TGTGCCAGTAGTATGGGGGGCCGTTATGGCAATCAGCCCCAGCATTTT.

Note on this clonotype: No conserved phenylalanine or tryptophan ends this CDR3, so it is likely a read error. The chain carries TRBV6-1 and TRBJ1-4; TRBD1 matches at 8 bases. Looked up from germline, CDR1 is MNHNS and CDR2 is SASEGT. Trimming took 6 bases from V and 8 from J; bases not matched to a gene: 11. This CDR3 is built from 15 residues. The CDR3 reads CASRPTGGEVEKLFL. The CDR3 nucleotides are TGTGCCAGCAGACCCACAGGGGGAGAGGTCGAAAAACTGTTTCTT.

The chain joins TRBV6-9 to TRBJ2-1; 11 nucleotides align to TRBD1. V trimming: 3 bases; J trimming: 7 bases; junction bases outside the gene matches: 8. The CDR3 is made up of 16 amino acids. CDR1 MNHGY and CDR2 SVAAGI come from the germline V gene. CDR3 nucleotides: TGTGCCAGCAGTTACCCGGGACAGGGGGAGAGGAATGAGCAGTTCTTC. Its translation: CASSYPGQGERNEQFF.